Below are 8 T cell receptor beta chains sequenced from a single sample in a study of control samples from healthy donors and cancer patients. TCRdb's table, derived via immunoSEQ multiplex PCR, lists solely in-frame clones and lacks some. The data hold 120,000 to 150,000 clones, with approximately 94% observed a single time. The sequencing input was blood. Every receptor here comes from a man in his forties in good health.

The chain has TRBV5-1 and TRBJ2-2; D is ambiguous. This CDR3 is 13 amino acids long. Trimming removed 4 bases at V and 5 bases at J, with 9 bases between. Germline V gene lookup returns CDR1 SGHRS and CDR2 YFSETQ. The CDR3 bases are TGCGCCAGCAGCCTTAAAATGACCGGGGAGCTGTTTTTT. It codes for CASSLKMTGELFF.

V usage is TRBV6-5 and J usage is TRBJ1-5; possible D gene TRBD1, 5 bases. V was clipped by 5 bases and J by 2 bases, with 10 bases between them. In germline, CDR1 is MNHEY, CDR2 SVGAGI. The CDR3 has 14 residues. CDR3: CASSTSRGNQPQHF. The CDR3 nucleotides are TGTGCCAGCAGTACTTCCAGGGGCAATCAGCCCCAGCATTTT.

The rearrangement uses TRBV19 and TRBJ1-5; D may be TRBD1 (5 bases). The germline gives CDR1 LNHDA, CDR2 SQIVND (reference sequence). V gave up 0 bases and J gave up 4 bases, with 16 bases separating them. CDR3 length: 17 amino acids. The CDR3 protein is CASSIDGSGQGNQPQHF. The CDR3 bases are TGTGCCAGTAGTATAGATGGTAGTGGGCAGGGTAATCAGCCCCAGCATTTT.

The CDR3 spells CASRGLSSTDTQYF. In DNA, the CDR3 is TGTGCCAGCAGAGGACTTTCTAGCACAGATACGCAGTATTTT. The chain is built from TRBV6-5 and TRBJ2-3; weak D call: TRBD2 (5 bases). Trimming took 6 bases from V and 0 from J, leaving 10 bases between them. From germline, CDR1 is MNHEY and CDR2 SVGAGI. This CDR3 has 14 residues.

The rearrangement joins TRBV28 to TRBJ2-1; 9 bases match TRBD2. CDR3 size: 16 residues. Germline CDR1 and CDR2: MDHEN and SYDVKM. Trimming took 6 bases from V and 3 from J; bases not matched to a gene: 9. In nucleotides, the CDR3 is TGTGCCAGCAGGCCATCGACTAGCGGCCTCTACAATGAGCAGTTCTTC. The encoded protein is CASRPSTSGLYNEQFF.

The chain uses TRBV28 and TRBJ1-2; possibly TRBD1 for D (6 bases). The V and J ends lost 6 bases and 0 bases respectively, with 20 bases between them. From germline, CDR1 is MDHEN and CDR2 SYDVKM. CDR3 length: 17 amino acids. CDR3 bases: TGTGCCAGCAGCAGGTTGGGGGGCCGCTTTTCTAACTATGGCTACACCTTC. Translating gives CASSRLGGRFSNYGYTF.

V gene TRBV4-2 combines with J gene TRBJ1-2; TRBD1 might be the D (5 bases). V was pared by 1 base and J by 8 bases, with 17 bases between. The CDR3 has 15 residues. Germline assignment: CDR1 LGHNA and CDR2 YNFKEQ. CDR3 sequence (DNA): TGTGCCAGCAGCCAAGGAGGGGCGGGGGAAGGGGGCTACACCTTC. Its protein product is CASSQGGAGEGGYTF.

V is TRBV4-1 and J is TRBJ2-1; D is perhaps TRBD1 or TRBD2 (6 bases each). V was pared by 3 bases and J by 4 bases, with 13 bases between. Germline CDR1 MGHRA, CDR2 YSYEKL. This CDR3 comprises 15 residues. The CDR3 region is CASSHHRGPYNEQFF. The CDR3, as DNA: TGCGCCAGCAGCCATCATCGGGGGCCTTACAATGAGCAGTTCTTC.